Below, 20 T cell receptor beta chains from the same sample are listed, as sequenced in a study of cytomegalovirus exposure and HLA in healthy donors. In the PCR, 60 Vbeta and 13 Jbeta primers were used. Clones were read by immunoSEQ multiplex PCR, and TCRdb kept only the in-frame ones, dropping some. The sample has around 92,000 clones; approximately 75% are singletons. The material sequenced was PBMCs. These receptors were taken from a female donor in good health and CMV-seropositive.

Only one count was recorded for this clone. The V call is TRBV28, the J call TRBJ1-2; the D gene is possibly TRBD1 (5 bases). The V gene's germline CDR1 is MDHEN and CDR2 SYDVKM. Trimming removed 6 bases from V and 4 bases from J, with 21 bases in between. The CDR3 is 16 residues long. The CDR3 protein is CASRLPLAAGPYGYTF. CDR3 bases: TGTGCCAGCAGATTGCCCTTGGCGGCGGGGCCCTATGGCTACACCTTC.

V and J are TRBV7-2 and TRBJ1-2; 9 bases are shared with TRBD1. This CDR3 spans 15 amino acids. V trimming: 4 bases; J trimming: 4 bases; junction bases outside the gene matches: 7. CDR1 and CDR2 (germline): SGHTA, FQGNSA. The chain's CDR3 is CASSSGTGTIYGYTF. Written as DNA, the CDR3 is TGTGCCAGCAGCTCCGGGACAGGGACTATCTATGGCTACACCTTC.

This clone has just a few counts. The chain employs TRBV7-8 and TRBJ1-1, with no clear D. Germline assignment: CDR1 SGHVS and CDR2 FQNEAQ. The CDR3 contains 13 residues. Trimming shortened V by 11 bases and J by 5 bases, and 18 bases separated the two germline ends. The CDR3 reads CAASANLRTEAFF. The CDR3 DNA sequence: TGTGCCGCATCGGCCAATCTGAGGACTGAAGCTTTCTTT. Together with reference TRBV7-8 and TRBJ1-1, the CDR3 gives the full variable domain: GAGVSQSPRYKVAKRGQDVALRCDPISGHVSLFWYQQALGQGPEFLTYFQNEAQLDKSGLPSDRFFAERPEGSVSTLKIQRTQQEDSAVYLCAASANLRTEAFFGQGTRLTVV.

The DNA for the CDR3 is TGTGCCAGTAGTATCTCTCGGGACAGGGTGGAGCAGTTCTTC. Protein sequence: CASSISRDRVEQFF. The chain carries TRBV19 and TRBJ2-1; TRBD1 aligns across 9 bases. From germline, CDR1 is LNHDA and CDR2 SQIVND (reference sequence). J lost 10 bases, V lost 3 bases, and 7 bases had no gene match. CDR3 size: 14 residues.

V and J are TRBV7-9 and TRBJ1-1; D is ambiguous. This CDR3 is built from 18 residues. V lost 1 base, J lost 1 base, and 19 bases lay in between. Germline V CDR1 and CDR2: SEHNR, FQNEAQ (reference sequence). The CDR3 sequence: CASSLGPLTGLRNTEAFF. Here the CDR3 DNA reads TGTGCCAGCAGCTTAGGGCCCCTTACCGGGTTACGGAACACTGAAGCTTTCTTT.

For this clone: The same CDR3 can be traced to other DNA sequences in this sample. The chain recombines TRBV7-2 with TRBJ2-7; 8 bases match TRBD2. Germline CDR1 reads SGHTA; CDR2 reads FQGNSA. Germline trimming cut 1 base from V and 3 bases from J; bases unmatched to any gene: 5. This CDR3 spans 15 amino acids. The CDR3 loop is CASSLGLAGSYEQYF. In nucleotides, the CDR3 is TGTGCCAGCAGCTTAGGATTAGCGGGGAGCTACGAGCAGTACTTC.

The genes are TRBV29-1 and TRBJ2-3; 12 positions match TRBD2. Per germline, CDR1 SQVTM and CDR2 ANQGSEA. This CDR3 comprises 15 residues. J gave up 5 bases and V 6 bases, and 9 bases lay outside the gene matches. As DNA, the CDR3 is TGCAGCGTCATGACTAGCGGGAGTTTTGTAGATACGCAGTATTTT. Protein product: CSVMTSGSFVDTQYF.

The chain joins TRBV28 to TRBJ1-2; D is perhaps TRBD1 (5 bases). Germline V gene lookup returns CDR1 MDHEN and CDR2 SYDVKM. The CDR3 has 12 amino acids. With 4 bases removed from V and 6 bases from J, the gap between germline ends came to 9 bases. The CDR3 nucleotides are TGTGCCAGCAGTTCTAGGGGTCATGGCTACACCTTC. Residues: CASSSRGHGYTF.

This chain links TRBV19 with TRBJ1-2; D uncertain. The CDR3 is 12 amino acids. The germline CDR1 and CDR2 sequences are LNHDA and SQIVND (reference sequence). The germline V and J ends were trimmed by 4 bases and 3 bases, with 6 bases remaining between them. The CDR3 DNA reads as TGTGCCAGTAGTACGCGGGACTATGGCTACACCTTC. It encodes CASSTRDYGYTF. The complete variable domain, with remaining parts taken from reference TRBV19 and TRBJ1-2, reads DGGITQSPKYLFRKEGQNVTLSCEQNLNHDAMYWYRQDPGQGLRLIYYSQIVNDFQKGDIAEGYSVSREKKESFPLTVTSAQKNPTAFYLCASSTRDYGYTFGSGTRLTVV.

This sequence joins TRBV6-6 and TRBJ1-2; D not resolved. V lost 6 bases, J lost 1 base, and 12 bases lay in between. This CDR3 comprises 14 residues. In germline, CDR1 is MNHNY, CDR2 SVGAGI (reference sequence). The CDR3 here is CASSTTPNNYGYTF. The CDR3 coding sequence is TGTGCCAGCAGCACGACACCGAATAACTATGGCTACACCTTC.

This clone was counted once. The chain recombines TRBV6-5 with TRBJ2-7, with D maybe TRBD1 (6 bases). The germline V gene has CDR1 MNHEY and CDR2 SVGAGI. Trimming removed 2 bases at V and 9 bases at J, with 20 bases between. This CDR3 has 15 residues. The CDR3 DNA follows: TGTGCCAGCAGTTACGGGCAGGGGAGCCGACTTGCGCAGTACTTC. Translation: CASSYGQGSRLAQYF.

By sample fraction, this clone is medium-sized. The chain employs TRBV5-1 and TRBJ2-7, with a weak D call TRBD1 (6 bases). Deletions cut 3 bases from V and 1 base from J, with 8 bases between. CDR3 length: 13 amino acids. Germline V lookup: CDR1 SGHRS, CDR2 YFSETQ. CDR3 nucleotide sequence: TGCGCCAGCAGCTGGGACAAGTCCTACGAGCAGTACTTC. It encodes CASSWDKSYEQYF.

This chain connects TRBV29-1 to TRBJ2-1; 10 bases align to TRBD2. The CDR3 contains 14 residues. Germline-derived CDR1 and CDR2 are SQVTM and ANQGSEA. Unmatched junction bases numbered 7, after V lost 7 bases and J lost 4 bases. Written as DNA, the CDR3 is TGCAGCGGCGGACTAGCGGAGATTTACAATGAGCAGTTCTTC. Translation: CSGGLAEIYNEQFF.

The V gene is TRBV4-3, the J gene TRBJ2-1, with TRBD2 identical over 15 bases. Per the germline V gene, CDR1 is LGHNA and CDR2 is YSLEER. This CDR3 spans 19 amino acids. V was pared by 3 bases and J by 0 bases, with 6 bases of the junction left unmatched. The CDR3: CASSQGLAGGPSSYNEQFF. CDR3 in DNA: TGCGCCAGCAGCCAGGGACTAGCGGGGGGACCAAGCTCCTACAATGAGCAGTTCTTC.

The CDR3 region is CATSRDRNYGYTF. The CDR3 coding sequence is TGTGCCACCAGCAGAGACCGTAACTATGGCTACACCTTC. V usage is TRBV15 and J usage is TRBJ1-2; D is ambiguous. Trimming removed 0 bases from V and 1 base from J, with 3 bases in between. This CDR3 region has 13 residues. In germline, CDR1 is LNHNV, CDR2 YYDKDF (reference sequence).

The chain couples TRBV28 to TRBJ2-5; 15 bases line up with TRBD2. Losses at the gene ends were 6 bases for V and 5 bases for J; bases not matched to a gene: 4. This CDR3 is 15 amino acids long. Germline CDR1 reads MDHEN; CDR2 reads SYDVKM. The CDR3 coding sequence is TGTGCCAGCAGCCAAGGGACTAGCGGGAGGGAGACCCAGTACTTC. This translates into CASSQGTSGRETQYF.

The V gene is TRBV10-3, the J gene TRBJ2-3; 8 positions match TRBD1. This CDR3 is 14 amino acids long. Germline values: CDR1 ENHRY, CDR2 SYGVKD. The trim removed 6 bases at V and 4 bases at J, leaving 6 bases unmatched. DNA for the CDR3: TGTGCCATCAGAGCAGGGACAGGCGCAGATACGCAGTATTTT. Translated, it gives CAIRAGTGADTQYF.

This chain uses TRBV27 with TRBJ2-7; unclear D gene. Looked up from germline, CDR1 is MNHEY and CDR2 is SMNVEV (reference sequence). The V gene lost 8 bases and the J gene lost 0 bases, with 8 bases spanning the gap. CDR3 length equals 12 residues. The CDR3 region is CASGPDSYEQYF. The CDR3 nucleotides read TGTGCCAGCGGGCCAGACTCCTACGAGCAGTACTTC.

In its sample, this clone was seen a few times. This chain joins TRBV7-9 and TRBJ2-7; 10 positions match TRBD2. Germline CDR1 is SEHNR and CDR2 is FQNEAQ (reference sequence). The CDR3 runs to 16 residues. The V gene end was trimmed by 5 bases and the J gene end by 0 bases; junction bases not matched to a gene: 7. CDR3: CASSRTSGGFSYEQYF. CDR3 DNA: TGTGCCAGCAGCCGGACTAGCGGAGGGTTCTCCTACGAGCAGTACTTC.

DNA for the CDR3: TGCGCCAGCAGTGGACTAGCGGGGGGCGCAGAGACCCAGTACTTC. Protein sequence: CASSGLAGGAETQYF. V usage is TRBV10-2 and J usage is TRBJ2-5; the match to TRBD2 covers 13 bases. V lost 4 bases to trimming and J lost 4 bases; unmatched junction nucleotides: 3. CDR1 and CDR2 from the germline V gene are WSHSY and SAAADI. The CDR3 is 15 amino acids.